Presented here are 30 T cell receptor beta chains from one specimen sequenced in a study of blood T cell repertoires in COVID-19. Profiled with immunoSEQ multiplex PCR; TCRdb holds only in-frame clones, not every one. This table holds some 250,000 clones, approximately 90% found once. Sequenced sample: PBMCs or T cells enriched from blood (not recorded which). Receptors were obtained from a man aged 35 to 55 who had recovered from COVID-19.

V is TRBV10-1 and J is TRBJ1-5; D is uncertain. There are 17 residues in the CDR3. Looked up from germline, CDR1 is WNHNN and CDR2 is SYGVQD (reference sequence). V gave up 2 bases and J gave up 6 bases, with 20 bases separating them. The CDR3 here is CASSEITTTLRSQPQHF. The CDR3 coding sequence is TGCGCCAGCAGTGAGATTACAACTACACTACGGAGTCAGCCCCAGCATTTT.

The V and J genes are TRBV7-2 and TRBJ1-1; D gene ambiguous. The CDR3 consists of 15 residues. The V and J ends lost 2 bases and 4 bases respectively, with 14 bases between them. Germline values: CDR1 SGHTA, CDR2 FQGNSA. CDR3: CASSLYMGRSTEAFF. In DNA form, the CDR3 reads TGTGCCAGCAGCTTATACATGGGTAGGAGCACTGAAGCTTTCTTT.

The rearrangement links TRBV19 to TRBJ1-1, with D tentatively TRBD1 (6 bases). V was shortened by 1 base and J by 12 bases, with 21 bases between the two germline ends. The length of the CDR3 is 15 residues. CDR1 is LNHDA, CDR2 SQIVND, per germline (reference sequence). CDR3 region: CASSIGSRTAQETFF. The CDR3 nucleotides read TGTGCCAGTAGTATAGGGTCCCGGACAGCGCAGGAGACTTTCTTT.

This chain uses TRBV6-5 with TRBJ1-1, with TRBD1 as a possible D gene (6 bases). Germline V gives CDR1 MNHEY, CDR2 SVGAGI. Trimming stripped 2 bases from V and 0 bases from J, with 13 bases between. CDR3 size: 16 residues. CDR3 loop: CASSYRTDKLNTEAFF. CDR3 in DNA: TGTGCCAGCAGTTACAGGACAGATAAACTGAACACTGAAGCTTTCTTT.

A note on this clone: The junction and the germline gene differ at one end; a read error may be behind it. The chain recombines TRBV28 with TRBJ1-4, with TRBD1 identical over 7 bases. This CDR3 has 15 amino acids. CDR1 and CDR2 from the germline V gene are MDHEN and SYDVKM. The CDR3 region is CASSIWTGREEKLFF. In nucleotides, the CDR3 is TGTGCCAGCAGTATATGGACAGGTAGAGAGGAAAAACTGTTTTTT. Based on the CDR3 plus reference TRBV28 and TRBJ1-4, the full variable domain is DVKVTQSSRYLVKRTGEKVFLECVQDMDHENMFWYRQDPGLGLRLIYFSYDVKMKEKGDIPEGYSVSREKKERFSLILESASTNQTSMYLCASSIWTGREEKLFFGSGTQLSVL.

This clone was recorded only once. V usage is TRBV28 and J usage is TRBJ2-7; TRBD2 matches 12 bases. Germline CDR1 reads MDHEN; CDR2 reads SYDVKM. The CDR3 runs 14 residues. Unmatched junction bases numbered 5, after V lost 5 bases and J lost 6 bases. The CDR3 bases are TGTGCCAGCAGTGACGGACTAGCGGGACGCGAGCAGTACTTC. This codes for CASSDGLAGREQYF.

DNA of the CDR3: TGTGCCAGCAGCCCAGACCTCATAGGACAGGGCTATGGCTACACCTTC. This encodes CASSPDLIGQGYGYTF. The chain recombines TRBV5-4 with TRBJ1-2; 8 bases fit TRBD1. Germline V gives CDR1 SGHNT, CDR2 YYREEE (reference sequence). The length of the CDR3 is 16 residues. V lost 4 bases and J lost 4; bases outside the gene matches: 12.

This chain joins TRBV11-3 and TRBJ1-6, with TRBD1 matching 7 bases. The CDR3 sequence is 18 residues long. Germline CDR1 and CDR2: SGHNT and YENEEA. V was clipped by 0 bases and J by 7 bases; unmatched bases: 12. The CDR3 DNA is TGTGCCAGCAGCTTAGATCCGCCCCCGGACAGGACAAATTCACCCCTCCACTTT. Translated, it gives CASSLDPPPDRTNSPLHF.

The chain uses TRBV28 and TRBJ1-5; TRBD1 agrees at 7 bases. CDR1 and CDR2 (germline): MDHEN, SYDVKM. V was pared by 4 bases and J by 9 bases, with 12 bases of the junction left unmatched. The CDR3 is 15 amino acids. Here the CDR3 DNA reads TGTGCCAGCAGTTACAGGGGTGAGAGTTCCCGGCCCCAGCATTTT. This codes for CASSYRGESSRPQHF.

V gene TRBV29-1 combines with J gene TRBJ1-1; D remains ambiguous. V lost 4 bases and J 6 bases, leaving 21 bases between the germline ends. This CDR3 comprises 15 residues. Looked up from germline, CDR1 is SQVTM and CDR2 is ANQGSEA. The CDR3 DNA reads TGCAGCGTTGTCCACCGAACGAGCCTGCTCGCTGAAGCTTTCTTT. Its translation: CSVVHRTSLLAEAFF.

This chain links TRBV5-1 with TRBJ2-1, with 13 bases fitting TRBD2. V gave up 0 bases and J gave up 4 bases; unmatched junction bases: 4. Germline lookup yields CDR1 SGHRS and CDR2 YFSETQ. The CDR3 spans 17 residues. CDR3 amino acids: CASSLELGLAGYNEQFF. The CDR3 DNA sequence: TGCGCCAGCAGCTTGGAATTGGGACTAGCGGGGTACAATGAGCAGTTCTTC.

The chain employs TRBV27 and TRBJ2-5, with D hard to call. CDR1 and CDR2 from the germline V gene are MNHEY and SMNVEV (reference sequence). There are 12 residues in the CDR3. V was shortened by 5 bases and J by 4 bases, with 8 bases between the two germline ends. In DNA, the CDR3 is TGTGCCAGCAGTCCCCTTCCAGAGACCCAGTACTTC. It yields the protein CASSPLPETQYF.

The chain is built from TRBV6-1 and TRBJ1-5; 7 bases agree with TRBD1. Germline assignment: CDR1 MNHNS and CDR2 SASEGT. The V segment lost 3 bases and the J segment 1 base; nucleotides outside the gene matches: 9. CDR3 length equals 17 residues. DNA for the CDR3: TGTGCCAGCAGTGATGGTGGCAGGGGGAAGAGCAATCAGCCCCAGCATTTT. Its protein is CASSDGGRGKSNQPQHF.

The chain couples TRBV15 to TRBJ1-4; perhaps TRBD1 as D (5 bases). Trimming left V 3 bases short and J 7 bases short, with 9 bases between. CDR3 length equals 13 residues. Germline V gene sequence: CDR1 LNHNV, CDR2 YYDKDF (reference sequence). This chain's CDR3 is CATSSGTVEKLFF. DNA for the CDR3: TGTGCCACCAGCAGCGGGACTGTTGAAAAACTGTTTTTT. Full variable domain (missing parts from reference TRBV15 and TRBJ1-4): DAMVIQNPRYQVTQFGKPVTLSCSQTLNHNVMYWYQQKSSQAPKLLFHYYDKDFNNEADTPDNFQSRRPNTSFCFLDIRSPGLGDTAMYLCATSSGTVEKLFFGSGTQLSVL.

The chain employs TRBV28 and TRBJ2-6; tentatively, D is TRBD1 (6 bases). The germline V gene encodes CDR1 MDHEN and CDR2 SYDVKM. CDR3 length: 15 amino acids. V was cut by 6 bases and J by 0 bases, with 9 bases left in between. The CDR3 DNA reads TGTGCCAGCAGCCGACAGGCCTCTGGGGCCAACGTCCTGACTTTC. Translated: CASSRQASGANVLTF.

This clone was seen a handful of times. The DNA of the CDR3 is TGTGCCAGCAGTTTATTCCCGGGGGGGGAGCAGTACTTC. Protein product: CASSLFPGGEQYF. This chain connects TRBV27 to TRBJ2-7; 8 nucleotides line up with TRBD2. Germline V gives CDR1 MNHEY, CDR2 SMNVEV (reference sequence). The CDR3 spans 13 residues. With V trimmed by 1 base and J by 7 bases, 3 bases remained unmatched.

In this sample, this clone turned up a few times. The chain recombines TRBV27 with TRBJ1-5; tentatively, D is TRBD1 (6 bases). Germline CDR1 MNHEY, CDR2 SMNVEV (reference sequence). The CDR3 has 17 amino acids. V shed 5 bases and J shed 4 bases, with 21 bases lying between them. The CDR3 here is CASSPILGTFGNQPQHF. In DNA, the CDR3 is TGTGCCAGCAGTCCAATCCTCGGGACATTCGGTAATCAGCCCCAGCATTTT.

The rearrangement links TRBV9 to TRBJ2-7, with D possibly being TRBD2 (7 bases). Per germline, CDR1 SGDLS and CDR2 YYNGEE. This CDR3 is 15 amino acids long. V lost 2 bases to trimming and J lost 3 bases, with 15 bases between them. CDR3 nucleotides: TGTGCCAGCAGCGTTGGGGGGGGCCTCGGCTACGAGCAGTACTTC. The encoded protein is CASSVGGGLGYEQYF. Using reference TRBV9 and TRBJ2-7 for the parts outside the CDR3, the full variable domain is DSGVTQTPKHLITATGQRVTLRCSPRSGDLSVYWYQQSLDQGLQFLIQYYNGEERAKGNILERFSAQQFPDLHSELNLSSLELGDSALYFCASSVGGGLGYEQYFGPGTRLTVT.

The genes are TRBV5-1 and TRBJ1-2; D remains unclear. The germline V gene has CDR1 SGHRS and CDR2 YFSETQ. V lost 1 base, J lost 0 bases, and 10 bases lay in between. There are 15 residues in the CDR3. The CDR3, as DNA: TGCGCCAGCAGCTTGAGGTCGGGGACTAACTATGGCTACACCTTC. Residues: CASSLRSGTNYGYTF.

The rearrangement uses TRBV29-1 and TRBJ1-2, with D unresolved. CDR1 is SQVTM and CDR2 is ANQGSEA in the germline V gene. The CDR3 is 8 residues long. The CDR3 loop is CRAGGYTF. The CDR3 nucleotides read TGCAGGGCTGGTGGCTACACCTTC.

With regard to this clone: The junction does not match germline at one end; this may be a read error. The J gene is TRBJ2-7, the V gene TRBV10-3; 10 bases match TRBD2. The germline V gene encodes CDR1 ENHRY and CDR2 SYGVKD. The CDR3 is made up of 14 amino acids. The CDR3 DNA is TGTGCCATCTCTAGCGGGGGCATATCCTACGGGCAGTACTTC. Protein product: CAISSGGISYGQYF.

The chain combines TRBV19 with TRBJ1-2, with a weak D call TRBD1 (6 bases). The CDR3 is 16 amino acids. V was cut by 7 bases and J by 4 bases, with 22 bases left in between. Germline V gene sequence: CDR1 LNHDA, CDR2 SQIVND (reference sequence). The CDR3, as DNA: TGTGCCAGTATTCTCCGGGGGGGCGGAGGGCCCTATGGCTACACCTTC. This codes for CASILRGGGGPYGYTF.

The genes are TRBV7-9 and TRBJ2-7; TRBD1 aligns across 7 bases. Germline CDR1 and CDR2: SEHNR and FQNEAQ (reference sequence). The CDR3 has 14 amino acids. V shed 6 bases, J shed 2 bases, and the junction held 7 bases outside the gene matches. The CDR3 is CASSNRDRAYEQYF. The CDR3 DNA reads TGTGCCAGCAGTAATAGGGACAGAGCCTACGAGCAGTACTTC.

This clone was observed once. The chain couples TRBV5-1 to TRBJ2-1; 7 nucleotides line up with TRBD1. The ends lost 4 bases at V and 9 bases at J; junction bases unmatched: 13. The CDR3 loop spans 15 amino acids. CDR1 and CDR2 (germline): SGHRS, YFSETQ. The CDR3 here is CASSPGTVPLFEQFF. Written as DNA, the CDR3 is TGCGCCAGCAGCCCCGGGACAGTGCCCCTATTTGAGCAGTTCTTC.

The sample holds a few counts of this clone. This chain links TRBV6-2 or TRBV6-3 with TRBJ1-5, with a tentative D call TRBD1 (5 bases). The CDR3 has 13 residues. The V end lost 3 bases, the J end lost 6 bases, and 9 bases lay between the germline ends. Per the germline V gene, CDR1 is MNHEY and CDR2 is SVGEGT. The CDR3: CASSYRGFQPQHF. The CDR3 DNA follows: TGTGCCAGCAGTTATCGGGGGTTTCAGCCCCAGCATTTT.

This chain uses TRBV28 with TRBJ1-2; D ambiguous. This CDR3 has 14 residues. The V gene lost 0 bases and the J gene lost 10 bases, with 15 bases spanning the gap. The germline gives CDR1 MDHEN, CDR2 SYDVKM. CDR3 sequence: CASSLWRLAEDYTF. Written as DNA, the CDR3 is TGTGCCAGCAGTTTATGGCGTCTGGCAGAGGACTACACCTTC.

The chain has TRBV28 and TRBJ1-2; unclear D gene. With 3 bases removed from V and 4 bases from J, the gap between germline ends came to 15 bases. The germline V gene has CDR1 MDHEN and CDR2 SYDVKM. CDR3 length: 15 residues. CDR3 loop: CASSFRVPFTYGYTF. DNA of the CDR3: TGTGCCAGCAGTTTCCGAGTTCCCTTCACCTATGGCTACACCTTC.

V is TRBV5-1 and J is TRBJ1-1, with TRBD1 matching 7 bases. This CDR3 has 17 residues. With 4 bases clipped from V and 0 bases from J, the junction kept 12 bases outside the gene matches. CDR1 SGHRS and CDR2 YFSETQ come from the germline V gene. DNA for the CDR3: TGCGCCAGCAGCCGACAGGGTAGGAAGGAGGTGAACACTGAAGCTTTCTTT. Translating gives CASSRQGRKEVNTEAFF.

The chain combines TRBV18 with TRBJ2-7, with D maybe TRBD2 (6 bases). Trimming stripped 2 bases from V and 0 bases from J, with 11 bases between. This CDR3 has 15 amino acids. Germline V CDR1 and CDR2: KGHSH, LQKENI. The DNA of the CDR3 is TGTGCCAGCTCACCATGGGCGGGGAGCTCCTACGAGCAGTACTTC. Translation gives CASSPWAGSSYEQYF.

The rearrangement uses TRBV14 and TRBJ2-1; no definite D call. Germline-derived CDR1 and CDR2 are SGHDN and FVKESK. The CDR3 loop spans 15 amino acids. Trimming cost V 2 bases and J 0 bases, with 8 bases left between them. The CDR3 here is CASSQLMSSYNEQFF. The CDR3 DNA is TGTGCCAGCAGCCAATTAATGAGCTCCTACAATGAGCAGTTCTTC.